This record covers a single TCR beta chain. Germline-derived CDR1 and CDR2 are MNHEY and SMNVEV (reference sequence). V gave up 5 bases and J gave up 8 bases; unmatched junction bases: 4. CDR3 length: 13 amino acids. Sequencing was performed with immunoSEQ multiplex PCR; in TCRdb, only in-frame clones are kept and a portion is missing. The sample lists 15,000 to 25,000 clones; around four fifths were seen once. This sample stems from a study of OX40 agonist ivuxolimab in advanced cancers. This clonotype originated in an adult with an advanced solid tumor such as melanoma, head and neck, liver or kidney cancer. Sequences were derived from CD4+ or CD8+ T cells sorted from blood, sampled in a trial of the OX40 agonist ivuxolimab. The genes are TRBV27 and TRBJ2-1; 9 positions agree with TRBD1. The CDR3 DNA reads TGTGCCAGCAGTAAAACAGGGGGCTATGAGCAGTTCTTC. Its protein is CASSKTGGYEQFF.